These 27 T cell receptor beta chains were sequenced from one sample in a study of blood T cell repertoires in COVID-19. The assay was immunoSEQ multiplex PCR, and TCRdb's table has in-frame clones only and misses some. The sample yields about 310,000 clones, just under 90% seen once. The specimen sequenced was PBMCs or T cells enriched from blood (not recorded which). The origin of the receptors is a woman aged 25 to 39 who had recovered from COVID-19.

The chain couples TRBV7-9 to TRBJ1-6; D is perhaps TRBD1 (6 bases). The V end was cut by 5 bases, the J end by 7 bases, with 18 bases between. Germline assignment: CDR1 SEHNR and CDR2 FQNEAQ (reference sequence). The CDR3 runs to 16 residues. The CDR3 bases are TGTGCCAGCAGCCCCATCGGACAGAGAAGAAATTCACCCCTCCACTTT. This gives the protein CASSPIGQRRNSPLHF.

The V gene is TRBV9, the J gene TRBJ1-1; D perhaps matches TRBD1 (6 bases). V lost 4 bases, J lost 4 bases, and 20 bases lay in between. Germline V lookup: CDR1 SGDLS, CDR2 YYNGEE. This CDR3 spans 16 amino acids. Written as DNA, the CDR3 is TGTGCCAGCAGCTTTTCCAACATAAGGGGGGGCACTGAAGCTTTCTTT. Translated: CASSFSNIRGGTEAFF.

The chain employs TRBV7-2 and TRBJ1-6, with a weak D call TRBD1 (5 bases). CDR3 length: 16 amino acids. V was cut by 0 bases and J by 5 bases, with 11 bases left in between. From germline, CDR1 is SGHTA and CDR2 FQGNSA. The CDR3 region is CASSLAGRENNSPLHF. Written as DNA, the CDR3 is TGTGCCAGCAGCTTAGCAGGCAGGGAAAATAATTCACCCCTCCACTTT.

V gene TRBV27 combines with J gene TRBJ2-5, with 7 bases fitting TRBD1. Losses at the gene ends were 8 bases for V and 3 bases for J; bases not matched to a gene: 3. Germline loops: CDR1 MNHEY, CDR2 SMNVEV (reference sequence). The CDR3 consists of 12 residues. CDR3 protein: CASSGQEETQYF. CDR3 nucleotides: TGTGCCAGCTCAGGACAGGAAGAGACCCAGTACTTC.

This sequence joins TRBV28 and TRBJ2-3; D is perhaps TRBD2 (5 bases). This CDR3 has 14 amino acids. CDR1 and CDR2 (germline): MDHEN, SYDVKM. V lost 2 bases to trimming and J lost 6 bases, with 12 bases between them. The CDR3 nucleotides read TGTGCCAGCAGTTTAACAGCTCTAGCCGATACGCAGTATTTT. Translated, it gives CASSLTALADTQYF.

The chain couples TRBV6-5 to TRBJ2-7, with TRBD1 identical over 8 bases. Germline V CDR1 and CDR2: MNHEY, SVGAGI. The CDR3 has 13 residues. Germline trimming cut 7 bases from V and 6 bases from J; bases unmatched to any gene: 8. The CDR3 region has the DNA TGTGCCAGCACCCTGACAGGGGTTGGCGAGCAGTACTTC. Translated: CASTLTGVGEQYF.

This clone has just a few counts. The chain joins TRBV30 to TRBJ2-7; no definite D call. The CDR3 covers 14 residues. Germline-derived CDR1 and CDR2 are GTSNPN and SVGIG (reference sequence). V was trimmed by 4 bases and J by 0 bases, leaving 13 bases between them. In DNA form, the CDR3 reads TGTGCCTGGATAGGCTCAGGCGTCTCCTACGAGCAGTACTTC. Amino acid sequence: CAWIGSGVSYEQYF. Filled out from reference TRBV30 and TRBJ2-7, the complete variable domain reads SQTIHQWPATLVQPVGSPLSLECTVEGTSNPNLYWYRQAAGRGLQLLFYSVGIGQISSEVPQNLSASRPQDRQFILSSKKLLLSDSGFYLCAWIGSGVSYEQYFGPGTRLTVT.

This chain links TRBV10-3 with TRBJ1-5; 7 bases are a match to TRBD1. CDR3 length: 13 amino acids. From germline, CDR1 is ENHRY and CDR2 SYGVKD. The J segment lost 4 bases and the V segment lost 5 bases, leaving 2 bases of the junction unmatched. In nucleotides, the CDR3 is TGTGCCATCAGTTCGGGACAGAATCAGCCCCAGCATTTT. Translated, it gives CAISSGQNQPQHF.

The chain uses TRBV9 and TRBJ1-1; D possibly corresponds to TRBD1 (6 bases). The CDR3 is 17 amino acids. Trimming took off 1 base at V and 4 bases at J, with 20 bases between the two ends. Germline assignment: CDR1 SGDLS and CDR2 YYNGEE. CDR3 in DNA: TGTGCCAGCAGCGTAACTCCCGGGGGGCGAATCACCACTGAAGCTTTCTTT. This sequence encodes CASSVTPGGRITTEAFF.

This sequence joins TRBV3-1 (or the pseudogene TRBV3-2) and TRBJ2-7; 7 bases are shared with TRBD1. Trimming at V came to 1 base and at J to 2 bases, leaving 11 bases not matched to a gene. CDR3 length equals 17 residues. CDR1 and CDR2 from the germline V gene are LGHDT and YNNKEL (reference sequence). The CDR3 DNA reads TGTGCCAGCAGCCAAGGGGTAATAAACAGGGGCCCCTACGAGCAGTACTTC. It encodes CASSQGVINRGPYEQYF.

This sequence joins TRBV30 and TRBJ2-1; 7 bases are a match to TRBD2. CDR3 size: 14 residues. CDR1 and CDR2 from the germline V gene are GTSNPN and SVGIG (reference sequence). The trim removed 4 bases at V and 2 bases at J, leaving 5 bases unmatched. The CDR3 here is CAWTLGTTYNEQFF. For the CDR3, the DNA is TGTGCCTGGACCCTGGGGACTACCTACAATGAGCAGTTCTTC.

This rearrangement joins TRBV5-5 to TRBJ1-1, with a weak D call TRBD1 (5 bases). The V end was cut by 0 bases, the J end by 8 bases, with 11 bases between. From germline, CDR1 is SGHKS and CDR2 YYEKEE (reference sequence). CDR3 length: 13 amino acids. The CDR3 sequence is CASSLASRTEAFF. In DNA form, the CDR3 reads TGTGCCAGCAGCTTGGCGTCCAGGACAGAAGCTTTCTTT.

As DNA, the CDR3 is TGTGCCAGCAGTCCAGAACAGGGATTTTCGCGGGAGCAGTACTTC. This codes for CASSPEQGFSREQYF. The V gene is TRBV27, the J gene TRBJ2-7, with TRBD1 as a possible D gene (6 bases). From germline, CDR1 is MNHEY and CDR2 SMNVEV (reference sequence). Trimming took off 5 bases at V and 7 bases at J, with 21 bases between the two ends. This CDR3 comprises 15 residues.

The chain is built from TRBV7-9 and TRBJ1-1; maybe TRBD1 (5 bases). The CDR3 is made up of 12 amino acids. Germline V lookup: CDR1 SEHNR, CDR2 FQNEAQ (reference sequence). With 4 bases removed from V and 3 bases from J, the gap between germline ends came to 6 bases. The CDR3 is CASSWGDTEAFF. The CDR3 DNA follows: TGTGCCAGCAGCTGGGGGGACACTGAAGCTTTCTTT.

CDR3 DNA sequence: TGTGCCAGCAGCTCGCTAGGGCTAGCTTCCACCGGGGAGCTGTTTTTT. Translation: CASSSLGLASTGELFF. The chain couples TRBV6-2 or TRBV6-3 to TRBJ2-2; D perhaps matches TRBD2 (5 bases). This CDR3 comprises 16 residues. Per the germline V gene, CDR1 is MNHEY and CDR2 is SVGEGT. V lost 6 bases to trimming and J lost 4 bases, with 18 bases between them.

The chain recombines TRBV7-2 with TRBJ2-7; 11 bases agree with TRBD2. V dropped 2 bases and J dropped 5; count of bases not matched to a gene: 5. Germline V lookup: CDR1 SGHTA, CDR2 FQGNSA. This CDR3 is built from 15 residues. The CDR3 DNA is TGTGCCAGCAGCTTAACGGCTAGCGGGAGGAACGAGCAGTACTTC. It translates to CASSLTASGRNEQYF.

This chain's CDR3 is CASSHVIAGVKDTQYF. The DNA for the CDR3 is TGTGCCAGCAGCCACGTGATAGCGGGAGTAAAGGATACGCAGTATTTT. The V call is TRBV25-1, the J call TRBJ2-3, with 9 bases that match TRBD2. The CDR3 consists of 16 residues. The trim removed 6 bases at V and 6 bases at J, leaving 13 bases unmatched. The germline gives CDR1 MGHDK, CDR2 SYGVNS.

This clone appeared a single time. The CDR3 region has the DNA TGTGCCAGCAGCCCGAGGATGAGTGGGGCTTTCGAAGCTTTCTTT. This gives the protein CASSPRMSGAFEAFF. The V and J genes are TRBV5-4 and TRBJ1-1, with D possibly matching TRBD1 (5 bases). CDR1 and CDR2 from the germline V gene are SGHNT and YYREEE (reference sequence). The CDR3 runs to 15 residues. The germline V and J ends were trimmed by 4 bases and 8 bases, with 21 bases remaining between them.

The rearrangement links TRBV27 to TRBJ2-7; D is unresolved. The CDR3 spans 13 residues. The V end lost 2 bases, the J end lost 3 bases, and 8 bases lay between the germline ends. The germline CDR1 and CDR2 sequences are MNHEY and SMNVEV (reference sequence). This CDR3 is CASSLNIYYEQYF. As DNA, the CDR3 is TGTGCCAGCAGTTTAAACATATACTACGAGCAGTACTTC.

The rearrangement links TRBV11-2 to TRBJ1-2, with D hard to call. The CDR3 consists of 14 residues. Trimming shortened V by 3 bases and J by 5 bases, and 13 bases separated the two germline ends. The V gene's germline CDR1 is SGHAT and CDR2 FQNNGV. CDR3 residues: CASSLKSGPYGYTF. The CDR3 nucleotides read TGTGCCAGCAGCTTGAAGTCTGGCCCTTATGGCTACACCTTC. The entire variable domain, with the rest obtained from reference TRBV11-2 and TRBJ1-2, is as follows: EAGVAQSPRYKIIEKRQSVAFWCNPISGHATLYWYQQILGQGPKLLIQFQNNGVVDDSQLPKDRFSAERLKGVDSTLKIQPAKLEDSAVYLCASSLKSGPYGYTFGSGTRLTVV.

This clone was seen more than once but under ten times. CDR3 nucleotides: TGTGCCAGCAGCTGGGGACAGGGGGTAGTAGATACGCAGTATTTT. Encoded protein: CASSWGQGVVDTQYF. The chain employs TRBV5-6 and TRBJ2-3; 11 bases match TRBD1. V lost 3 bases and J lost 5; bases outside the gene matches: 5. The CDR3 has 15 amino acids. Germline lookup yields CDR1 SGHDT and CDR2 YYEEEE.

V and J are TRBV7-9 and TRBJ1-4, with D possibly matching TRBD1 (5 bases). The V end was cut by 1 base, the J end by 16 bases, with 19 bases between. The CDR3 sequence is 14 residues long. The germline CDR1 and CDR2 sequences are SEHNR and FQNEAQ (reference sequence). CDR3 amino acids: CASSLGVGDYTWFF. CDR3 DNA sequence: TGTGCCAGCAGCTTAGGAGTCGGGGACTATACGTGGTTTTTT.

The V call is TRBV5-1, the J call TRBJ1-2; no reliable D call. Trimming cost V 3 bases and J 2 bases, with 17 bases left between them. This CDR3 comprises 16 residues. Germline CDR1 reads SGHRS; CDR2 reads YFSETQ. The CDR3 reads CASSYSSGEVNYGYTF. The CDR3 DNA reads TGCGCCAGCAGCTACTCATCCGGCGAGGTCAACTATGGCTACACCTTC.

Only one count was recorded for this clone. The same CDR3 arises from other DNA sequences in this sample as well. The chain combines TRBV10-2 with TRBJ1-2, with TRBD1 matching over 7 bases. The V segment lost 3 bases and the J segment 8 bases; nucleotides outside the gene matches: 3. The germline V gene encodes CDR1 WSHSY and CDR2 SAAADI. The CDR3 has 12 amino acids. The CDR3, as DNA: TGCGCCAGCAGTGAATCGACAGGGGGCTACACCTTC. This gives the protein CASSESTGGYTF.

This clone was observed a single time. V is TRBV18 and J is TRBJ1-3; TRBD1 might be the D (6 bases). The CDR3 contains 16 residues. V was clipped by 6 bases and J by 1 base, with 16 bases between them. CDR1 KGHSH and CDR2 LQKENI come from the germline V gene. The CDR3 sequence is CASSLGQRSSGNTIYF. CDR3 nucleotide sequence: TGTGCCAGCTCCCTAGGACAGAGATCATCTGGAAACACCATATATTTT. The full variable domain, its missing parts supplied by reference TRBV18 and TRBJ1-3, is NAGVMQNPRHLVRRRGQEARLRCSPMKGHSHVYWYRQLPEEGLKFMVYLQKENIIDESGMPKERFSAEFPKEGPSILRIQQVVRGDSAAYFCASSLGQRSSGNTIYFGEGSWLTVV.

V is TRBV4-1 and J is TRBJ1-5; TRBD1 matches at 10 bases. V shed 5 bases and J 10 bases; nucleotides not matched to a gene: 14. The CDR3 contains 16 residues. Germline assignment: CDR1 MGHRA and CDR2 YSYEKL. The CDR3 spells CASSSKVVWDRGPQHF. The DNA of the CDR3 is TGCGCCAGCAGCTCAAAAGTAGTTTGGGACAGGGGTCCCCAGCATTTT.

The sample holds a few counts of this clone. The chain combines TRBV7-9 with TRBJ1-5; D is undetermined. Germline V gene sequence: CDR1 SEHNR, CDR2 FQNEAQ (reference sequence). The CDR3 contains 17 residues. V dropped 1 base and J dropped 0 bases, with 13 bases sitting between them. CDR3 in DNA: TGTGCCAGCAGCTTAGGGCTGGGAGATTATAGCAATCAGCCCCAGCATTTT. It translates to CASSLGLGDYSNQPQHF.